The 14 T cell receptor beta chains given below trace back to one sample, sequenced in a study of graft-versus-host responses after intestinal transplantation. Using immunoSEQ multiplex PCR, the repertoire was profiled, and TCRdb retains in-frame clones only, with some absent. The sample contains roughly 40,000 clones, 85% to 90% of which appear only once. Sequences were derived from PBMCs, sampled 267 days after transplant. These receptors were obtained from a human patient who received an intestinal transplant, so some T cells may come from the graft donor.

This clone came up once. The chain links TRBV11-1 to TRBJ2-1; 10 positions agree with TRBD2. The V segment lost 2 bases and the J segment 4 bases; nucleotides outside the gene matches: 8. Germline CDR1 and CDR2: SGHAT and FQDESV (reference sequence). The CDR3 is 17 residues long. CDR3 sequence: CASSLSSGGSVYNEQFF. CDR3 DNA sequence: TGTGCCAGCAGCTTAAGTAGCGGGGGGTCTGTATACAATGAGCAGTTCTTC.

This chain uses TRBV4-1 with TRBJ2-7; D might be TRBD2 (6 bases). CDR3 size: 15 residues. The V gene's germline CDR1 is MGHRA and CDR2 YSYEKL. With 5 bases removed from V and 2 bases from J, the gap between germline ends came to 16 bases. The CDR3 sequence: CASSSREKATYEQYF. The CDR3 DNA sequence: TGCGCCAGCAGCTCCCGGGAGAAAGCCACCTACGAGCAGTACTTC.

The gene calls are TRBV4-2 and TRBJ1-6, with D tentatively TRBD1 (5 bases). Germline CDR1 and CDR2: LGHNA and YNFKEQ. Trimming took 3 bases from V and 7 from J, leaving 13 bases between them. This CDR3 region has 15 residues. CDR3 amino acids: CASSQEDSPNSPLHF. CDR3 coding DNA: TGTGCCAGCAGCCAGGAAGACAGTCCCAATTCACCCCTCCACTTT.

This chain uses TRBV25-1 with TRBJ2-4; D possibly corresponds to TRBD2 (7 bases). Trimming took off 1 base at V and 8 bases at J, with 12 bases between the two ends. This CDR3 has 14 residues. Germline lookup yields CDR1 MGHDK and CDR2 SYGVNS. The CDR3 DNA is TGTGCCAGCAGTGAATGGGGGGGGGCGGACATTCAGTACTTC. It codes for CASSEWGGADIQYF.

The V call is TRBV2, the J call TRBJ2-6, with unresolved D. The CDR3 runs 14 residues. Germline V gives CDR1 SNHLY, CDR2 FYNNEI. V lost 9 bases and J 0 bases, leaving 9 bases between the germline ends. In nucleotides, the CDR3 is TGTGCCAGTCGGACGGACTCTGGGGCCAACGTCCTGACTTTC. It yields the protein CASRTDSGANVLTF.

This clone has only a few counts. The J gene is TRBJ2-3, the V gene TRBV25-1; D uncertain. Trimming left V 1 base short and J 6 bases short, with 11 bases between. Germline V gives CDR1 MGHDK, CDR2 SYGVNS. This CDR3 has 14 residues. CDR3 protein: CASSEWYGVDTQYF. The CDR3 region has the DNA TGTGCCAGCAGTGAATGGTACGGCGTGGATACGCAGTATTTT.

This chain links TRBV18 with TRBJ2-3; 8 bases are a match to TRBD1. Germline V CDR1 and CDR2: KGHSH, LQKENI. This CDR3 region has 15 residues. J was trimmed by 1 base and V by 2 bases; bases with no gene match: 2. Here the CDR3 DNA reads TGTGCCAGCTCACCAGTACAGGGGGGCACAGATACGCAGTATTTT. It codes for CASSPVQGGTDTQYF.

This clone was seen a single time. DNA for the CDR3: TGTGCCAGCAGCTTAGCCCCGGACAGCTCCCGTATTTCTGGAAACACCATATATTTT. It is translated as CASSLAPDSSRISGNTIYF. The chain combines TRBV7-6 with TRBJ1-3, with D tentatively TRBD1 (6 bases). This CDR3 region has 19 residues. Trimming cost V 0 bases and J 1 base, with 19 bases left between them. Germline V gives CDR1 SGHVS, CDR2 FNYEAQ.

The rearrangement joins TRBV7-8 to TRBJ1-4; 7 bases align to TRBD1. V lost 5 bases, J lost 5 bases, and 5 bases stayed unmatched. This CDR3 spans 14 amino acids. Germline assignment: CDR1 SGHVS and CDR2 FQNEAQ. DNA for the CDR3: TGTGCCAGCAGCCGGGACAGCCGGAATGAAAAACTGTTTTTT. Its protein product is CASSRDSRNEKLFF.

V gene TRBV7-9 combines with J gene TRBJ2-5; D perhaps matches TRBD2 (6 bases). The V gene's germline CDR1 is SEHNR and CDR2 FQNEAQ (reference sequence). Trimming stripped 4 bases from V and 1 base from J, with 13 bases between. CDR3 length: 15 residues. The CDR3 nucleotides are TGTGCCAGCAGCTCTATACGGGGGTCCCAAGAGACCCAGTACTTC. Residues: CASSSIRGSQETQYF.

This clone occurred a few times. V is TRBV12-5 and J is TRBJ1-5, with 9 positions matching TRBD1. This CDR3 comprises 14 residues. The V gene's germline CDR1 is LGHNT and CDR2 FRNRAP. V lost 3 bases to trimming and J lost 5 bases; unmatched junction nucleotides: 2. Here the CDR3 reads CASGFDRGYQPQHF. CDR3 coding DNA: TGTGCTAGTGGTTTCGACAGGGGGTATCAGCCCCAGCATTTT. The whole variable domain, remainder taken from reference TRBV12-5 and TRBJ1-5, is DARVTQTPRHKVTEMGQEVTMRCQPILGHNTVFWYRQTMMQGLELLAYFRNRAPLDDSGMPKDRFSAEMPDATLATLKIQPSEPRDSAVYFCASGFDRGYQPQHFGDGTRLSIL.

The DNA of the CDR3 is TGTGCCAGTAGACGACGGGACAGGGGAAACACTGAAGCTTTCTTT. Translated, it gives CASRRRDRGNTEAFF. This chain joins TRBV19 and TRBJ1-1, with 10 bases fitting TRBD1. In germline, CDR1 is LNHDA, CDR2 SQIVND (reference sequence). V lost 6 bases, J lost 2 bases, and 6 bases stayed unmatched. The CDR3 loop spans 15 amino acids.

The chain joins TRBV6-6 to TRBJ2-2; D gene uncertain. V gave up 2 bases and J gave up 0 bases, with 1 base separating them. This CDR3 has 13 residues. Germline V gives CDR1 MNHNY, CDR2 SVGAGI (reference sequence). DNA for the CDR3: TGTGCCAGCAGTTACACGAACACCGGGGAGCTGTTTTTT. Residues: CASSYTNTGELFF.

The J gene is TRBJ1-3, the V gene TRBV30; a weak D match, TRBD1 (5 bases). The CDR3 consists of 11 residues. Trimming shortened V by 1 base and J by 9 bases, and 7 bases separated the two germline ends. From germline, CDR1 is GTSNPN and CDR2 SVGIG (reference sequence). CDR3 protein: CAWSGQSTIYF. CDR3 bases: TGTGCCTGGAGTGGACAGAGCACCATATATTTT.